The T cell receptor beta chain under discussion was sequenced for a study of T cell responses to AZD1222 COVID-19 vaccine. Regarding the study as a whole: Without day 14 samples, only post-peak T cell repertoires were studied.

Method: immunoSEQ multiplex PCR; TCRdb's copy keeps in-frame clones and lacks some. The table records about 120,000 clones, approximately 90% of them present only once. This CDR3 is built from 12 residues. Looked up from germline, CDR1 is PRHDT and CDR2 is FYEKMQ (reference sequence). The V and J ends lost 2 bases and 8 bases respectively, with 8 bases between them. Remarks on this clone: Its matching antigen is unknown.

The chain links TRBV13 to TRBJ2-3; D unclear. This TCR derives from an adult in good health. This sample comprised peripheral blood, obtained on day 0 of AZD1222 vaccination. The CDR3 loop is CASSLNSGTQYF. The CDR3 coding sequence is TGTGCCAGCAGCTTAAACTCGGGTACGCAGTATTTT.